Described below is a single TCR beta chain sequence and its context. This entry comes from a study of shared clonotypes between healthy human individuals. Germline CDR1 is SGHRS and CDR2 is YFSETQ. The CDR3 contains 15 residues. The V gene lost 8 bases and the J gene lost 7 bases, with 21 bases spanning the gap. Profiled with immunoSEQ multiplex PCR; TCRdb holds only in-frame clones, not every one. The sample holds approximately 2.5 million clones; approximately 92% are singletons and the top ten take about 0.13%. The receptor was derived from a man between 18 and 29 years old in good health. Sequenced sample: naive CD4+ T cells sorted from blood. Subset of the sample: CD45RA+ positively selected. V and J are TRBV5-1 and TRBJ1-4, with a tentative D call TRBD1 (6 bases). The DNA for the CDR3 is TGCGCCAGTAAAACCCACGGGGGGCTGGTTGAAAAACTGTTTTTT. It translates to CASKTHGGLVEKLFF.